This is a list of T cell receptor beta chains from one sample in a study of T cell responses to AZD1222 COVID-19 vaccine. Using immunoSEQ multiplex PCR, the repertoire was profiled, and TCRdb retains in-frame clones only, with some absent. The sample includes some 120,000 clones, approximately 92% of them seen just once. The material sequenced was peripheral blood, taken on day 0 of AZD1222 vaccination. The receptors originated from an adult in good health. Both conserved end residues are part of each CDR3. The order of the fields is CDR3 length, clone size, V gene, J gene, CDR3 protein. A clone size is listed for some rows: how often the clone was seen (once, few, many), or a class if it is expanded.

length: 13
size: -
V: TRBV9
J: TRBJ1-2
CDR3: CASSVVGNYGYTF

length: 14
size: -
V: TRBV19
J: TRBJ2-1
CDR3: CASSIRSGYNEQFF

length: 15
size: -
V: TRBV7-6
J: TRBJ1-2
CDR3: CASSPITLVNYGYTF

length: 14
size: -
V: TRBV19
J: TRBJ1-5
CDR3: CASSQTGEIQPQHF

length: 14
size: once
V: TRBV28
J: TRBJ2-7
CDR3: CVSSLKYLAGAQYF

length: 15
size: few
V: TRBV6-5
J: TRBJ2-7
CDR3: CASSDKAGSSYEQYF

length: 13
size: once
V: TRBV20-1
J: TRBJ2-1
CDR3: CSASSGSYNEQFF

length: 16
size: few
V: TRBV19
J: TRBJ1-4
CDR3: CASSKASGVTNEKLFF

length: 14
size: -
V: TRBV5-1
J: TRBJ2-1
CDR3: CASTEDRGFREQFF

length: 14
size: -
V: TRBV28
J: TRBJ1-5
CDR3: CASSQTGHHQPQHF

length: 15
size: -
V: TRBV5-1
J: TRBJ1-1
CDR3: CASSPGHRAETEAFF

length: 14
size: -
V: TRBV4-2
J: TRBJ1-2
CDR3: CASSQDLGSYGYTF

length: 13
size: -
V: TRBV7-9
J: TRBJ1-6
CDR3: CASSSTGRSPLHF

length: 12
size: -
V: TRBV19
J: TRBJ2-5
CDR3: CASSIGGETQYF

length: 15
size: -
V: TRBV5-4
J: TRBJ2-7
CDR3: CASSSTGGGSYEQYF

length: 14
size: -
V: TRBV5-1
J: TRBJ2-5
CDR3: CASSLAGMRETQYF

length: 11
size: -
V: TRBV10-3
J: TRBJ2-3
CDR3: CAISDRDTQYF

length: 11
size: -
V: TRBV6-5
J: TRBJ1-5
CDR3: CASSHQGGQHF

length: 17
size: -
V: TRBV19
J: TRBJ2-1
CDR3: CASSLTPLAGLKNEQFF

length: 15
size: -
V: TRBV28
J: TRBJ2-1
CDR3: CASSRDWQSYNEQFF

length: 15
size: -
V: TRBV4-1
J: TRBJ2-5
CDR3: CASSHHGTSQETQYF

length: 14
size: -
V: TRBV11-2
J: TRBJ1-5
CDR3: CASSLDRSGQPQHF

length: 15
size: -
V: TRBV2
J: TRBJ2-1
CDR3: CASRRRGSSYNEQFF

length: 15
size: -
V: TRBV2
J: TRBJ2-7
CDR3: CASSVRDRGLYEQYF

length: 15
size: once
V: TRBV18
J: TRBJ1-4
CDR3: CASSPRTGLGEKLFF

length: 13
size: few
V: TRBV29-1
J: TRBJ2-1
CDR3: CSVGGPQSNEQFF

length: 13
size: -
V: TRBV3-1/TRBV3-2
J: TRBJ2-2
CDR3: CASSLQGDGELFF

length: 14
size: -
V: TRBV6-5
J: TRBJ2-2
CDR3: CASKGVGSTGELFF

length: 15
size: -
V: TRBV16
J: TRBJ1-5
CDR3: CASSQSGTGNQPQHF

length: 15
size: -
V: TRBV11-3
J: TRBJ2-1
CDR3: CASSLHSGGRDEQFF

length: 18
size: -
V: TRBV30
J: TRBJ2-6
CDR3: CAWSVQLAAGSGANVLTF

length: 12
size: -
V: TRBV28
J: TRBJ2-7
CDR3: CASKGQPYEQYF

length: 21
size: once
V: TRBV9
J: TRBJ1-6
CDR3: CASSSPGAGMDLNDPDSPLHF

length: 15
size: -
V: TRBV5-1
J: TRBJ1-6
CDR3: CASSFLGQGSSPLHF

length: 14
size: -
V: TRBV28
J: TRBJ1-4
CDR3: CASSSLGSGEKLFF

length: 14
size: -
V: TRBV19
J: TRBJ2-7
CDR3: CASSPGPAHYEQYF

length: 13
size: -
V: TRBV12-3/TRBV12-4
J: TRBJ1-2
CDR3: CASSLGTGSGYTF

length: 15
size: -
V: TRBV19
J: TRBJ2-2
CDR3: CASKVETPVSGELFF

length: 12
size: once
V: TRBV29-1
J: TRBJ1-1
CDR3: CSASPSLTEAFF

length: 18
size: -
V: TRBV5-1
J: TRBJ1-6
CDR3: CASSHEPGPLSYNSPLHF

length: 14
size: once
V: TRBV29-1
J: TRBJ2-1
CDR3: CSVALAGARNEQFF

length: 12
size: -
V: TRBV2
J: TRBJ2-5
CDR3: CASLRGQETQYF

length: 16
size: few
V: TRBV2
J: TRBJ2-5
CDR3: CASDGVGGPQQETQYF

length: 14
size: -
V: TRBV3-1/TRBV3-2
J: TRBJ2-7
CDR3: CASGHRGQIYEQYF

length: 13
size: once
V: TRBV2
J: TRBJ1-1
CDR3: CASSAFLGFEAFF

length: 12
size: -
V: TRBV6-4
J: TRBJ1-2
CDR3: CASSDGLLGYTF